This T cell receptor beta chain was captured in a study of T cells after yellow fever vaccination. CDR1 SEHNR and CDR2 FQNEAQ come from the germline V gene (reference sequence). V trimming: 2 bases; J trimming: 2 bases; junction bases outside the gene matches: 11. The CDR3 spans 17 residues. TCRdb reprocessed the 5' RACE reads with MiXCR, giving one entry per CDR3 protein. The sample shows some 350,000 distinct CDR3 sequences, about 6.2% of them seen only once. This clonotype was counted a few times. The rearrangement uses TRBV7-9 and TRBJ2-7, with 8 bases identical to TRBD2. The sequence came from a man under 40 who received the YFV17D yellow fever vaccine. This sample comprised PBMCs, obtained 5 days after the yellow fever booster vaccination. The CDR3 DNA reads TGTGCCAGCAGCTTACGATTTAGTCTAGCGGGCGCCTACGAGCAGTACTTC. Encoded protein: CASSLRFSLAGAYEQYF.